This TCR beta chain stems from a study of shared clonotypes between healthy human individuals. Overall study results and limits: The authors expected sequencing depth to affect clonotype sharing among donors. Larger estimated richness was generally recorded for naive subsets relative to memory subsets.

The CDR3 has 14 residues. From germline, CDR1 is SEHNR and CDR2 FQNEAQ (reference sequence). Trimming removed 0 bases from V and 4 bases from J, with 10 bases in between. Genomic DNA from each subset was divided evenly over several immunoSEQ plates. Sequencing used immunoSEQ multiplex PCR; TCRdb keeps in-frame clones, though not all of them. The table has about 2 million clones, about 94% seen once; the top ten hold approximately 1.2%. CD8 cells regarded as naive lacked CD45RO, were positively chosen for CCR7, and omitted terminally differentiated effector memory CD45RA+ cells. On this clone itself: Its cognate antigen is unknown.

The clonotype was recovered from a man aged 18-30 years in good health. J is TRBJ2-7 and V is TRBV7-9; D assignment may be TRBD1 or TRBD2 (6 bases each). Sequenced input: naive CD8+ T cells sorted from blood. For the CDR3, the DNA is TGTGCCAGCAGCTTAGCGGAGGGGGTTTACGAGCAGTACTTC. Encoded protein: CASSLAEGVYEQYF.